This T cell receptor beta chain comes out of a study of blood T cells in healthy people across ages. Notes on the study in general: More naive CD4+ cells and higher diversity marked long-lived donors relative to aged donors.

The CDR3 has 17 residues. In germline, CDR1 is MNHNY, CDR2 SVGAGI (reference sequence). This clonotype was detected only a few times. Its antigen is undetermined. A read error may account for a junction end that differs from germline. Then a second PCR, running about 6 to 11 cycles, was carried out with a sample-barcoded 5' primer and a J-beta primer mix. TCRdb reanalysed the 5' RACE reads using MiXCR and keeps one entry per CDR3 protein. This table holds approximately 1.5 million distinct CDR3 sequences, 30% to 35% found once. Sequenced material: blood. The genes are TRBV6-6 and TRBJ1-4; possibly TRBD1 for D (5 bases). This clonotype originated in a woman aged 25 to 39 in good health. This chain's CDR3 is CASSYSPGQGTNERLFF. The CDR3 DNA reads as TGTGCCAGCAGTTACTCCCCCGGCCAGGGCACTAATGAAAGACTGTTTTTT.